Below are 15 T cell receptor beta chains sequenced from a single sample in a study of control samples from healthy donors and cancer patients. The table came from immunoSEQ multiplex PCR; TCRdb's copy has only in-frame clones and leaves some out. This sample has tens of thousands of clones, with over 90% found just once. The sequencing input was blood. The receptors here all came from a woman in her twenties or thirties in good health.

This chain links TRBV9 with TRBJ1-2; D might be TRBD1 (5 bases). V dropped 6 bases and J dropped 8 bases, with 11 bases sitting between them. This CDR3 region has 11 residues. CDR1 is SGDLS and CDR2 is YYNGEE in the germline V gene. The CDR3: CASNGDLGYTF. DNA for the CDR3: TGTGCCAGCAATGGGGACCTGGGCTACACCTTC.

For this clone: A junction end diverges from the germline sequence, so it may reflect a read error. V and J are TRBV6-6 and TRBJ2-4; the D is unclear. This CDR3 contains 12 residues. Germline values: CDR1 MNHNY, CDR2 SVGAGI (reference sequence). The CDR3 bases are TGTGCCAGCAGTTACGCCCCGGGTCCCACTGACTTC. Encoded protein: CASSYAPGPTDF.

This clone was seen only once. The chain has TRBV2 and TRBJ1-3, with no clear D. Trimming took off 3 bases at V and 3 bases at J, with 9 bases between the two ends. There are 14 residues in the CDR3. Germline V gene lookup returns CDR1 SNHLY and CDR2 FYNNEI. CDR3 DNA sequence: TGTGCCAGCAGTGACCGTGCACTTGGAAACACCATATATTTT. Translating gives CASSDRALGNTIYF.

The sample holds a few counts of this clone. The CDR3 here is CATTGYGYTF. CDR3 bases: TGTGCCACCACAGGCTATGGCTACACCTTC. The rearrangement uses TRBV19 and TRBJ1-2; D may be TRBD1 (5 bases). The germline V gene has CDR1 LNHDA and CDR2 SQIVND (reference sequence). The CDR3 covers 10 residues. Between the trimmed V and J ends, which lost 10 bases and 4 bases, there was a span of 7 bases.

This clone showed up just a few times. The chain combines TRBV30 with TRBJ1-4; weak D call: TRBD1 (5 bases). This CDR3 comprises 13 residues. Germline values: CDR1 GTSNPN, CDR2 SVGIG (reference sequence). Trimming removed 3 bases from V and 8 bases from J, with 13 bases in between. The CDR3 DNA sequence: TGTGCCTGGAGCAGGGTGGACGGAGAAAAACTGTTTTTT. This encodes CAWSRVDGEKLFF.

The CDR3 loop reads CASSQKPSGGTREKLTDTQYF. CDR3 bases: TGTGCCAGCAGCCAAAAGCCAAGTGGGGGAACGCGGGAGAAGTTGACAGATACGCAGTATTTT. The genes are TRBV4-2 and TRBJ2-3; 7 bases align to TRBD2. After removal of 2 bases from V and 3 bases from J, the junction contained 23 bases not matched to a gene. Germline assignment: CDR1 LGHNA and CDR2 YNFKEQ. The CDR3 runs to 21 residues.

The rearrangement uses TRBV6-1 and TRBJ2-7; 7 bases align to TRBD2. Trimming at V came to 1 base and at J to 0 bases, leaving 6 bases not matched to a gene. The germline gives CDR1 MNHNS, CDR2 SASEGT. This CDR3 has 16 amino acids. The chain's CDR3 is CASSEGAGDPSYEQYF. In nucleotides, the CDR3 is TGTGCCAGCAGTGAAGGGGCGGGAGACCCCTCCTACGAGCAGTACTTC.

In DNA form, the CDR3 reads TGTGCCAGCTCACCCCGGACAGGGTACAATGTGAGCCAAGAGACCCAGTACTTC. Amino acid sequence: CASSPRTGYNVSQETQYF. The chain uses TRBV18 and TRBJ2-5, with 8 nucleotides matching TRBD1. The V gene end was trimmed by 3 bases and the J gene end by 1 base; junction bases not matched to a gene: 13. The length of the CDR3 is 18 residues. Germline V gene lookup returns CDR1 KGHSH and CDR2 LQKENI.

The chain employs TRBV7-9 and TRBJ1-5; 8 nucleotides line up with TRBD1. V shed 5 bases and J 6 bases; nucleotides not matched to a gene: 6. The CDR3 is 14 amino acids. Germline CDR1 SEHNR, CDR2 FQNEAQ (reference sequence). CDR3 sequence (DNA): TGTGCCAGCAGCACCGGACAGGGCCTTCAGCCCCAGCATTTT. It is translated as CASSTGQGLQPQHF. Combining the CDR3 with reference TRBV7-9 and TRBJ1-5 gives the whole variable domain DTGVSQNPRHKITKRGQNVTFRCDPISEHNRLYWYRQTLGQGPEFLTYFQNEAQLEKSRLLSDRFSAERPKGSFSTLEIQRTEQGDSAMYLCASSTGQGLQPQHFGDGTRLSIL.

DNA for the CDR3: TGCAGCGTTGAGGGCAGGGCTTACAATGAGCAGTTCTTC. Translation: CSVEGRAYNEQFF. V usage is TRBV29-1 and J usage is TRBJ2-1, with D perhaps matching TRBD1 (5 bases). The CDR3 has 13 residues. V lost 3 bases and J 4 bases, leaving 10 bases between the germline ends. Looked up from germline, CDR1 is SQVTM and CDR2 is ANQGSEA.

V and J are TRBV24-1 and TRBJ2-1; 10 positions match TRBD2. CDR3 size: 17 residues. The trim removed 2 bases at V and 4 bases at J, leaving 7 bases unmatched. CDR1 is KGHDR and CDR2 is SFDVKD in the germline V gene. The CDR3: CATSDYPSSGGYNEQFF. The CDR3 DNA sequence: TGTGCCACCAGTGATTACCCTTCTAGCGGGGGTTACAATGAGCAGTTCTTC.

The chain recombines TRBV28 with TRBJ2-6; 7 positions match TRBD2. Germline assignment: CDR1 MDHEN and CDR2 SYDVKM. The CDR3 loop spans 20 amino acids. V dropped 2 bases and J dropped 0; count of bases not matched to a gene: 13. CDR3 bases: TGTGCCAGCAGTTTACCCCCGTTGGTTTGGGGGGGCTCTGGGGCCAACGTCCTGACTTTC. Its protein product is CASSLPPLVWGGSGANVLTF. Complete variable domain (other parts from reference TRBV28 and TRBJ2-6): DVKVTQSSRYLVKRTGEKVFLECVQDMDHENMFWYRQDPGLGLRLIYFSYDVKMKEKGDIPEGYSVSREKKERFSLILESASTNQTSMYLCASSLPPLVWGGSGANVLTFGAGSRLTVL.

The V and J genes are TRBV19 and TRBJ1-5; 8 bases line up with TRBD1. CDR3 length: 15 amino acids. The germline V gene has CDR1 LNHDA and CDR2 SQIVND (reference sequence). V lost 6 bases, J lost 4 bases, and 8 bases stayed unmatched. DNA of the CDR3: TGTGCCAGTAGCCGGACAGGGTATGGAAATCAGCCCCAGCATTTT. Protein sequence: CASSRTGYGNQPQHF.

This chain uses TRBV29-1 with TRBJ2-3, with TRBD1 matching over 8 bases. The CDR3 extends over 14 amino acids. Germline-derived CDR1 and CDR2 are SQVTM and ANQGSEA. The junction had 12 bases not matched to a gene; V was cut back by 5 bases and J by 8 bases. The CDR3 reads CSVHGQGVPGTQYF. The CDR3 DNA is TGCAGCGTTCATGGACAGGGTGTCCCAGGTACGCAGTATTTT.

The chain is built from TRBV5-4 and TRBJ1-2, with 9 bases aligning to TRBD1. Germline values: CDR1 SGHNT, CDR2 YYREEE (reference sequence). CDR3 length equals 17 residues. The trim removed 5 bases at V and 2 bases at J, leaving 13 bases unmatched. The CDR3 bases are TGTGCCAGCAGAGACCCGGACAGGGGCACCTCGAACTATGGCTACACCTTC. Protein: CASRDPDRGTSNYGYTF. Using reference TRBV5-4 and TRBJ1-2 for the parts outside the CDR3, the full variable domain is ETGVTQSPTHLIKTRGQQVTLRCSSQSGHNTVSWYQQALGQGPQFIFQYYREEENGRGNFPPRFSGLQFPNYSSELNVNALELDDSALYLCASRDPDRGTSNYGYTFGSGTRLTVV.